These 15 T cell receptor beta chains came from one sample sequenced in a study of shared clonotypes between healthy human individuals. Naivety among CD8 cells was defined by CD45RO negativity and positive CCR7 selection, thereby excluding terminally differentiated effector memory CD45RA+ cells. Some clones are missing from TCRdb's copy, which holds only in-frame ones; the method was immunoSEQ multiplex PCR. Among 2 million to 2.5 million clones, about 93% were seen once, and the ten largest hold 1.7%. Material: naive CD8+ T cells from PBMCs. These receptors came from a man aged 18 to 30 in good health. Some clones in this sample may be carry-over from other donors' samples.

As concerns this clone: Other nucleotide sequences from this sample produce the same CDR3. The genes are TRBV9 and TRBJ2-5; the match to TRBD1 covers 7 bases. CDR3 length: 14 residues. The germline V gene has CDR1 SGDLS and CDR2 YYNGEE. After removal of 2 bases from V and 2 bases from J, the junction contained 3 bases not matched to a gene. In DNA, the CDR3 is TGTGCCAGCAGCGTTTGGGACAGACAAGAGACCCAGTACTTC. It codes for CASSVWDRQETQYF.

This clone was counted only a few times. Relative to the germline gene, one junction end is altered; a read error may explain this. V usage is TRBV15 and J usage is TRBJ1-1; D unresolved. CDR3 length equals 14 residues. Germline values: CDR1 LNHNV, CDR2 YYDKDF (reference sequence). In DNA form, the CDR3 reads TGTGCCACCAGCAGAGAGGGTAATCTTCCCGAGTGGCTCTTT. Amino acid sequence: CATSREGNLPEWLF.

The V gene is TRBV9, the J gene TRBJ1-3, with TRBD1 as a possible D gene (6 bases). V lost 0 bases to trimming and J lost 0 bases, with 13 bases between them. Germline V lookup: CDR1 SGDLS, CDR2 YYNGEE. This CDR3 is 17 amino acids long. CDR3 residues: CASSVEPDRFSGNTIYF. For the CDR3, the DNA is TGTGCCAGCAGCGTAGAACCGGACAGATTCTCTGGAAACACCATATATTTT.

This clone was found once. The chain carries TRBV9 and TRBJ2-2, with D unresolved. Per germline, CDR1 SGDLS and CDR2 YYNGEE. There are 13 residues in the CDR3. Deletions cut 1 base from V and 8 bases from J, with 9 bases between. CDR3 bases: TGTGCCAGCAGCGTAAAATTCAGGGGGGAGCTGTTTTTT. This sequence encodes CASSVKFRGELFF.

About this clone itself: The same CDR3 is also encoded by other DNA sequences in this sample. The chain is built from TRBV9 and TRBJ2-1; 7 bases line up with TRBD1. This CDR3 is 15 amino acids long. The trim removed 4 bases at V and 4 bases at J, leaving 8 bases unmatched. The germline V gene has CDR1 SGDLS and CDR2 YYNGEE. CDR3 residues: CASSTSGTDYNEQFF. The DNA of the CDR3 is TGTGCCAGCAGCACTTCCGGGACAGATTACAATGAGCAGTTCTTC.

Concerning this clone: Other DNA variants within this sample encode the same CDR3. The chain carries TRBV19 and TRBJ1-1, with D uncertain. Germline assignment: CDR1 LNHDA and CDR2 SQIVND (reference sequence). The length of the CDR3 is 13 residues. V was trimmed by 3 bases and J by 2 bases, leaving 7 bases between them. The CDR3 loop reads CASSIGPNTEAFF. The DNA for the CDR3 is TGTGCCAGTAGTATTGGACCCAACACTGAAGCTTTCTTT.

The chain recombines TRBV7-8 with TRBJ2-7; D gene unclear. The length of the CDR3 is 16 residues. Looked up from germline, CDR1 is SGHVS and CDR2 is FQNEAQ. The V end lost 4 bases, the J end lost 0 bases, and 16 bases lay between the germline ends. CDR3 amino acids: CASSSGGSSRSYEQYF. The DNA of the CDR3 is TGTGCCAGCAGCTCGGGCGGTAGTAGCCGCTCCTACGAGCAGTACTTC.

The CDR3 bases are TGTGCCAGCAGTTTAGCGGGAAACAATGAGCAGTTCTTC. Encoded protein: CASSLAGNNEQFF. The chain has TRBV28 and TRBJ2-1; weak D call: TRBD2 (6 bases). Germline-derived CDR1 and CDR2 are MDHEN and SYDVKM. Deletions cut 2 bases from V and 5 bases from J, with 7 bases between. The CDR3 extends over 13 amino acids.

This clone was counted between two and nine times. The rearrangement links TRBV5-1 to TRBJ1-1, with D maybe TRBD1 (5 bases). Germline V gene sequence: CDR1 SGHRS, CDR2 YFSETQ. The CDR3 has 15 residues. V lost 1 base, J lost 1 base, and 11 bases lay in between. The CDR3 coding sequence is TGCGCCAGCAGCTTGACAGGCGAGGGGAACACTGAAGCTTTCTTT. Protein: CASSLTGEGNTEAFF.

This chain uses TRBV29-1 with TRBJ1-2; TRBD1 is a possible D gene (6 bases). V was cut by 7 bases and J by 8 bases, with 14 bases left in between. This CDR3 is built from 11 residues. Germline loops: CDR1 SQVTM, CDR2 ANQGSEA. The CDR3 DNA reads TGCAGCGGAGGGGGTGGGCTGGGCTACACCTTC. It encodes CSGGGGLGYTF.

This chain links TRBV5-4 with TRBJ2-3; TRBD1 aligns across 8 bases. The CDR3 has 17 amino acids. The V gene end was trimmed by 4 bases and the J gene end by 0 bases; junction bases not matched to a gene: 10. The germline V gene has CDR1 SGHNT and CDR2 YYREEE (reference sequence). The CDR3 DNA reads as TGTGCCAGCAGCCCCACGCAGGGACAGGAAAGCACAGATACGCAGTATTTT. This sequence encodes CASSPTQGQESTDTQYF. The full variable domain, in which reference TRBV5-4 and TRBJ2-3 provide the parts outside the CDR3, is ETGVTQSPTHLIKTRGQQVTLRCSSQSGHNTVSWYQQALGQGPQFIFQYYREEENGRGNFPPRFSGLQFPNYSSELNVNALELDDSALYLCASSPTQGQESTDTQYFGPGTRLTVL.

CDR3 nucleotides: TGTGCCAGCAGTGAAGAGTATAGCGGGAGCTACGAGCAGTACTTC. Its translation: CASSEEYSGSYEQYF. J is TRBJ2-7 and V is TRBV6-1; TRBD2 matches 9 bases. CDR3 length: 15 amino acids. Germline lookup yields CDR1 MNHNS and CDR2 SASEGT. V lost 1 base and J lost 3; bases outside the gene matches: 4.

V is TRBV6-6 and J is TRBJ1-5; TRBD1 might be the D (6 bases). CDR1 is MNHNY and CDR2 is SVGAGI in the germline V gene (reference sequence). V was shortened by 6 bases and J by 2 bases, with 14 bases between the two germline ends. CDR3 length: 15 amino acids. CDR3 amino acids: CASSAGEEGNQPQHF. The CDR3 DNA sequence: TGTGCCAGCAGCGCAGGGGAAGAAGGCAATCAGCCCCAGCATTTT.

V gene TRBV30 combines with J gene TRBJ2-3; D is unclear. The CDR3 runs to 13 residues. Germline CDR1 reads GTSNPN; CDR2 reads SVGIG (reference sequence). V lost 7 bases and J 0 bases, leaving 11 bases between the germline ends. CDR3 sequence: CASRWASTDTQYF. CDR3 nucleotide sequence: TGTGCCTCCCGATGGGCTAGCACAGATACGCAGTATTTT.

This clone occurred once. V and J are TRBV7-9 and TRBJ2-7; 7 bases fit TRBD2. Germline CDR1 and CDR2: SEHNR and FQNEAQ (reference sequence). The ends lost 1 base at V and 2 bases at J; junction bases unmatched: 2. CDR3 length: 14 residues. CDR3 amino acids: CASSLERGAYEQYF. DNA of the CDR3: TGTGCCAGCAGCTTAGAACGGGGGGCCTACGAGCAGTACTTC.